This TCR beta chain stems from a study of cytomegalovirus exposure and HLA in healthy donors. With respect to this clone: Its specificity is not known.

The germline CDR1 and CDR2 sequences are LNHDA and SQIVND (reference sequence). The V and J ends lost 5 bases and 9 bases, in that order; junction bases with no gene match: 13. This CDR3 region has 15 residues. Study-wide findings and caveats: Most TCRs appeared rarely, but some public TCRs recurred in many donors.

The PCR contained 60 Vbeta and 13 Jbeta primers. Here immunoSEQ multiplex PCR was the method, and the copy in TCRdb shows in-frame clones only, minus some. The sample lists 170,000 or so clones; around 83% were seen once. Sequenced material: PBMCs. The source of this sequence is a man in his forties or fifties in good health and CMV-seronegative. The chain employs TRBV19 and TRBJ2-5; 9 bases align to TRBD1. The chain's CDR3 is CASSGTGFGMNAQYF. The CDR3 coding sequence is TGTGCCAGTAGTGGGACAGGGTTCGGGATGAACGCCCAGTACTTC.